This is a list of T cell receptor beta chains from one sample in a study of early T cells in non-severe SARS-CoV-2 infection. TCRdb re-called the 5' RACE reads through MiXCR, storing one row per CDR3 protein. The table lists about 69,000 distinct CDR3 sequences, around 4.2% of them singletons, with roughly 3.6% in the top ten. This material consisted of whole blood, taken at baseline. The origin of the receptors is an adult who was a healthcare worker with PCR-confirmed SARS-CoV-2 infection or an uninfected control (not recorded which). The donor label of this sample is uncertain. Both conserved end residues are part of each CDR3. Fields, in order: clone size, CDR3 length, D gene, J gene, V gene, CDR3 protein, CDR3 DNA. D genes are given only for firm matches. Clone size is given for some rows only: seen once, a few or many times, or a class if the clone is expanded.

- | 15 | TRBD1 | TRBJ1-2 | TRBV20-1 | CSARVQGALGYGYTF | TGCAGTGCTAGAGTTCAGGGGGCACTGGGCTATGGCTACACCTTC
- | 13 | - | TRBJ1-4 | TRBV20-1 | CSAQEGGGEKLFF | TGCAGTGCCCAGGAGGGGGGAGGGGAAAAACTGTTTTTT
many | 13 | - | TRBJ2-1 | TRBV7-2 | CASSSETLNEQFF | TGTGCCAGCAGCTCGGAAACACTCAATGAGCAGTTCTTC
few | 14 | TRBD1 | TRBJ1-5 | TRBV7-2 | CASSTGQGNQPQHF | TGTGCCAGCAGCACAGGACAGGGGAATCAGCCCCAGCATTTT
many | 14 | - | TRBJ2-7 | TRBV10-2 | CASSNGGGGYEQYF | TGCGCCAGCAGTAACGGAGGGGGCGGTTACGAGCAGTACTTC
- | 15 | - | TRBJ2-1 | TRBV28 | CASTWGAGAYNEQFF | TGTGCCAGCACATGGGGGGCAGGGGCGTACAATGAGCAGTTCTTC
few | 16 | TRBD1 | TRBJ1-2 | TRBV7-9 | CASSLARQGANYGYTF | TGTGCCAGCAGCTTAGCAAGGCAGGGGGCTAACTATGGCTACACCTTC
- | 16 | - | TRBJ2-4 | TRBV29-1 | CSVEDRAGLAKNIQYF | TGCAGCGTTGAAGATCGGGCGGGGCTAGCCAAAAACATTCAGTACTTC
many | 17 | TRBD1 | TRBJ1-5 | TRBV6-1 | CASSEIGQGASNQPQHF | TGTGCCAGCAGTGAAATTGGACAGGGGGCCAGCAATCAGCCCCAGCATTTT
many | 15 | - | TRBJ1-6 | TRBV12-3/TRBV12-4 | CASRFRTTKDSPLHF | TGTGCCAGCAGATTCCGGACAACGAAGGATTCACCCCTCCACTTT
few | 13 | - | TRBJ2-7 | TRBV7-9 | CASSYPGPQEQYF | TGTGCCAGCAGTTACCCGGGACCCCAGGAGCAGTACTTC
- | 16 | TRBD1 | TRBJ1-2 | TRBV14 | CASSQDRVALGYGYTF | TGTGCCAGCAGCCAGGACAGGGTAGCCTTGGGCTATGGCTACACCTTC
- | 17 | TRBD2 | TRBJ2-2 | TRBV7-2 | CASSLWTSGVNTGELFF | TGTGCCAGCAGCTTATGGACCAGCGGGGTTAACACCGGGGAGCTGTTTTTT
few | 15 | TRBD1 | TRBJ1-1 | TRBV2 | CASSEPTGKNTEAFF | TGTGCCAGCAGTGAACCGACAGGGAAGAACACTGAAGCTTTCTTT
- | 13 | - | TRBJ2-5 | TRBV3-1 | CATRGGGAATQYF | TGTGCCACCCGAGGAGGGGGGGCCGCGACCCAGTACTTC
many | 14 | - | TRBJ2-3 | TRBV12-3/TRBV12-4 | CASSFGGFTDTQYF | TGTGCCAGCAGTTTTGGCGGATTCACAGATACGCAGTATTTT
- | 16 | - | TRBJ1-1 | TRBV4-1 | CASSQDVGTRNTEAFF | TGCGCCAGCAGCCAAGATGTCGGGACACGGAACACTGAAGCTTTCTTT
many | 13 | - | TRBJ1-5 | TRBV13 | CASSFQVNQPQHF | TGTGCCAGCAGCTTCCAGGTGAATCAGCCCCAGCATTTT
few | 12 | - | TRBJ2-7 | TRBV5-1 | CASSLQGNEQYF | TGCGCCAGCAGCCTACAGGGAAACGAGCAGTACTTC
many | 17 | TRBD2 | TRBJ2-3 | TRBV20-1 | CSAREPGTSGVTDTQYF | TGCAGTGCTAGAGAGCCCGGGACTAGCGGGGTCACAGATACGCAGTATTTT
many | 15 | - | TRBJ2-7 | TRBV7-7 | CASSLELGSSYEQYF | TGTGCTAGCAGCTTAGAGTTAGGGAGCTCCTACGAGCAGTACTTC
- | 15 | TRBD2 | TRBJ2-1 | TRBV5-1 | CASSLLSGGRPEQFF | TGCGCCAGCAGCTTGCTTAGCGGGGGGCGGCCAGAGCAGTTCTTC
many | 15 | TRBD1 | TRBJ1-1 | TRBV12-3/TRBV12-4 | CASSPRGQGDTEAFF | TGTGCCAGCAGTCCAAGGGGACAGGGGGACACTGAAGCTTTCTTT
many | 13 | - | TRBJ2-7 | TRBV20-1 | CSARGRRAYEQYF | TGCAGTGCTAGAGGTCGCAGGGCCTACGAGCAGTACTTC
- | 15 | - | TRBJ2-4 | TRBV5-1 | CASSLYFPAKNIQYF | TGCGCCAGCAGCTTGTACTTCCCAGCCAAAAACATTCAGTACTTC
many | 17 | TRBD1 | TRBJ2-4 | TRBV6-1 | CASSEGGSTGTKNIQYF | TGTGCCAGCAGTGAAGGGGGATCGACAGGGACCAAAAACATTCAGTACTTC
many | 13 | - | TRBJ2-5 | TRBV7-9 | CASRPDYQETQYF | TGTGCCAGCAGGCCCGACTACCAAGAGACCCAGTACTTC
few | 17 | TRBD2 | TRBJ2-1 | TRBV7-6 | CASSLDPLSGGYNEQFF | TGTGCCAGCAGCTTAGACCCACTTAGCGGGGGGTACAATGAGCAGTTCTTC
- | 15 | TRBD1 | TRBJ1-4 | TRBV9 | CASSRDRGREEKLFF | TGTGCCAGCAGCCGCGACAGGGGGCGCGAGGAAAAACTGTTTTTT
many | 14 | - | TRBJ1-1 | TRBV5-5 | CASSLAMGGNEAFF | TGTGCCAGCAGCTTGGCTATGGGGGGAAATGAAGCTTTCTTT
many | 16 | - | TRBJ2-7 | TRBV10-3 | CAISESKQGSHYEQYF | TGTGCCATCAGTGAGTCTAAACAGGGTTCCCACTACGAGCAGTACTTC
many | 11 | - | TRBJ2-3 | TRBV11-2 | CASSLADTQYF | TGTGCCAGCAGCTTAGCGGATACGCAGTATTTT
many | 16 | - | TRBJ2-1 | TRBV11-2 | CASSPRGTSPYNEQFF | TGTGCCAGCAGCCCTAGGGGGACCTCTCCATACAATGAGCAGTTCTTC
many | 15 | TRBD1 | TRBJ2-1 | TRBV12-3/TRBV12-4 | CASSLGQGVVNEQFF | TGTGCCAGCAGTTTGGGACAGGGAGTGGTCAATGAGCAGTTCTTC
- | 14 | - | TRBJ1-5 | TRBV5-5 | CASSFATSNQPQHF | TGTGCCAGCAGCTTCGCGACAAGCAATCAGCCCCAGCATTTT
many | 15 | - | TRBJ1-1 | TRBV9 | CASSVAIGRDTEAFF | TGTGCCAGCAGCGTAGCAATTGGTCGGGACACTGAAGCTTTCTTT
many | 14 | - | TRBJ1-2 | TRBV7-2 | CASSLAQGPYGYTF | TGTGCCAGCAGCTTAGCGCAAGGCCCCTATGGCTACACCTTC
many | 15 | TRBD1 | TRBJ2-4 | TRBV5-5 | CASSPPGTGLYIQYF | TGTGCCAGCAGCCCCCCCGGGACAGGTTTATACATTCAGTACTTC
many | 16 | TRBD1 | TRBJ1-5 | TRBV7-2 | CASSFTGTGVSQPQHF | TGTGCCAGCAGCTTCACCGGGACAGGGGTGAGTCAGCCCCAGCATTTT
- | 15 | - | TRBJ2-7 | TRBV6-5 | CASRTMGSLSYEQYF | TGTGCCAGCAGGACCATGGGCTCCCTCTCCTACGAGCAGTACTTC
many | 15 | - | TRBJ2-5 | TRBV4-2 | CASSQDQGGQETQYF | TGTGCCAGCAGCCAAGATCAGGGGGGACAAGAGACCCAGTACTTC
many | 20 | TRBD2 | TRBJ2-1 | TRBV13 | CASSLVIRLAGGLTRDEQFF | TGTGCCAGCAGCTTAGTAATCCGACTAGCGGGGGGACTTACAAGGGATGAGCAGTTCTTC